This is a list of T cell receptor beta chains from one sample in a study of blood T cells in healthy people across ages. TCRdb redid the calling of the 5' RACE reads with MiXCR, one entry per CDR3 protein. The data hold 1.4 million or so distinct CDR3 sequences, with roughly 43% observed a single time. Input material: blood. Receptors originate from a woman between 18 and 29 years old in good health. Each CDR3 is given with its conserved first and last residue. The size entry is marked missing in some rows and otherwise reads once, few, many or a size class.

J: TRBJ1-2
size: .
V: TRBV10-3
CDR3: CAISESKGPGGYTF

J: TRBJ2-5
size: .
V: TRBV9
CDR3: CASSVASWAAQYF

J: TRBJ2-5
size: few
V: TRBV6-2/TRBV6-3
CDR3: CASRPLMSRHPTQYF

J: TRBJ1-5
size: .
V: TRBV6-2/TRBV6-3
CDR3: CASSPRPNQPQHF

J: TRBJ1-3
size: .
V: TRBV7-2
CDR3: CASSQRTFGNTIYF

J: TRBJ2-3
size: .
V: TRBV7-2
CDR3: CASSQQQHHYTDTQYF

J: TRBJ1-5
size: once
V: TRBV2
CDR3: CASSAQGGSNQPQHF

J: TRBJ2-7
size: .
V: TRBV7-9
CDR3: CASMVYNEQYF

J: TRBJ1-2
size: few
V: TRBV7-6
CDR3: CASSLAGAPHGYTF

J: TRBJ1-1
size: .
V: TRBV27
CDR3: CATKEGSGTNTEAFF